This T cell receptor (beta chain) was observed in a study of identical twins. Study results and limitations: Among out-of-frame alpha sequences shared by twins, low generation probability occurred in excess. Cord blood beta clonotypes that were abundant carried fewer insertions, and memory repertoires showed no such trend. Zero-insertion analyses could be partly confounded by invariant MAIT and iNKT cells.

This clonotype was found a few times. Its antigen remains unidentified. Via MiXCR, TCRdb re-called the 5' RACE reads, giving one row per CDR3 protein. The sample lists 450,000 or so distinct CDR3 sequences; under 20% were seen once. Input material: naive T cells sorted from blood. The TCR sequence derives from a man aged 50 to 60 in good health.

CDR3 protein: CASSLRQGDTEAFF. In DNA, the CDR3 is TGTGCCAGCAGTTTGCGGCAGGGGGACACTGAAGCTTTCTTT. The chain recombines TRBV28 with TRBJ1-1; 7 positions agree with TRBD1. Germline V gives CDR1 MDHEN, CDR2 SYDVKM. V trimming: 3 bases; J trimming: 3 bases; junction bases outside the gene matches: 4. This CDR3 has 14 residues.